Below are 12 T cell receptor beta chains sequenced from a single sample in a study of human T cells and chemical hapten exposure. As to time point: pre-sensitization, week 0. The sample's treatment: therapeutic diphenylcyclopropenone sensitization with weekly scalp DPC. Unfractionated whole blood yielded total RNA. TCRdb fed the RACE reads into MiXCR, producing one record per CDR3 protein. The data contain some 49,000 distinct CDR3 sequences, 9.5% to 10% of them singletons. The sequencing here drew on whole blood, taken in connection with sensitization to the hapten diphenylcyclopropenone (DPC). The receptors originated from a woman aged 25-40 years with alopecia areata. Some clones in this sample may be carry-over from other donors' samples.

The chain uses TRBV6-5 and TRBJ2-7; 7 nucleotides line up with TRBD1. The V segment lost 5 bases and the J segment 5 bases; nucleotides outside the gene matches: 6. CDR1 is MNHEY, CDR2 SVGAGI, per germline. The CDR3 is 13 residues long. DNA for the CDR3: TGTGCCAGCAGTCGGGACAGTCTACACGAGCAGTACTTC. Translation: CASSRDSLHEQYF.

This clonotype has only a few counts. This chain uses TRBV7-9 with TRBJ1-4; D is unclear. CDR3 length: 14 amino acids. Trimming removed 6 bases at V and 8 bases at J, with 16 bases between. CDR1 and CDR2 (germline): SEHNR, FQNEAQ (reference sequence). CDR3 nucleotides: TGTGCCAGCAGGCCTATGGGAGGTGGAGAAAAACTGTTTTTT. Encoded protein: CASRPMGGGEKLFF.

This clonotype was detected only a few times. The chain carries TRBV12-3 or TRBV12-4 and TRBJ1-1, with TRBD1 matching over 8 bases. Trimming removed 4 bases from V and 1 base from J; junction bases left unmatched: 5. The CDR3 is 15 residues long. The CDR3 is CASSSTGARNTEAFF. In nucleotides, the CDR3 is TGTGCCAGCAGTTCGACAGGGGCGCGGAACACTGAAGCTTTCTTT.

This clonotype was seen more than once but under ten times. This chain connects TRBV7-9 to TRBJ1-5; D may be TRBD1 (6 bases). Between the trimmed V and J ends, which lost 5 bases and 3 bases, there was a span of 17 bases. This CDR3 comprises 16 residues. Germline CDR1 and CDR2: SEHNR and FQNEAQ (reference sequence). The CDR3 DNA reads as TGTGCCAGCAGCCCGACTACAGGGCGTGTCAATCAGCCCCAGCATTTT. It specifies CASSPTTGRVNQPQHF. The whole variable domain, filled in from reference TRBV7-9 and TRBJ1-5, reads DTGVSQNPRHKITKRGQNVTFRCDPISEHNRLYWYRQTLGQGPEFLTYFQNEAQLEKSRLLSDRFSAERPKGSFSTLEIQRTEQGDSAMYLCASSPTTGRVNQPQHFGDGTRLSIL.

V usage is TRBV4-2 and J usage is TRBJ2-5, with 8 bases identical to TRBD2. The CDR3 runs to 14 residues. CDR1 and CDR2 (germline): LGHNA, YNFKEQ. Trimming removed 1 base from V and 5 bases from J; junction bases left unmatched: 3. DNA of the CDR3: TGTGCCAGCAGCCAAGGCGGGGGGCTGGAGACCCAGTACTTC. This gives the protein CASSQGGGLETQYF.

This clonotype showed up many times. V usage is TRBV28 and J usage is TRBJ2-2; D unclear. CDR3 length equals 15 residues. Germline-derived CDR1 and CDR2 are MDHEN and SYDVKM. Trimming took 2 bases from V and 1 from J, leaving 8 bases between them. The CDR3 DNA follows: TGTGCCAGCAGTTTAATTTCTGGGAACACCGGGGAGCTGTTTTTT. This codes for CASSLISGNTGELFF.

This clonotype came up a few times. V usage is TRBV7-2 and J usage is TRBJ2-3; 7 bases match TRBD1. In germline, CDR1 is SGHTA, CDR2 FQGNSA. The J segment lost 2 bases and the V segment lost 5 bases, leaving 7 bases of the junction unmatched. The CDR3 loop spans 15 amino acids. CDR3 loop: CASSTRQGYTDTQYF. The CDR3 nucleotides read TGTGCCAGCAGCACCCGACAGGGTTACACAGATACGCAGTATTTT.

This clonotype was recorded many times. The chain combines TRBV12-3 or TRBV12-4 with TRBJ2-5; 9 positions match TRBD2. Trimming removed 5 bases from V and 5 bases from J; junction bases left unmatched: 6. This CDR3 spans 14 amino acids. The chain's CDR3 is CASSPPGLAETQYF. Written as DNA, the CDR3 is TGTGCCAGCAGTCCGCCGGGACTAGCCGAGACCCAGTACTTC.

The rearrangement links TRBV29-1 to TRBJ2-4; weak D call: TRBD1 (6 bases). The germline V gene has CDR1 SQVTM and CDR2 ANQGSEA. The CDR3 loop spans 13 amino acids. Trimming pared 7 bases from V and 1 base from J, leaving 11 bases between. The CDR3 DNA follows: TGCAGCGCCACAGACAGGGCCAAAAACATTCAGTACTTC. Its translation: CSATDRAKNIQYF.

This clonotype was observed at least ten times. V usage is TRBV12-3 or TRBV12-4 and J usage is TRBJ1-1, with D possibly TRBD1 on 6 matching bases. V was clipped by 6 bases and J by 1 base, with 12 bases between them. The length of the CDR3 is 14 residues. The CDR3 loop reads CASRAGARNTEAFF. Written as DNA, the CDR3 is TGTGCCAGCAGAGCAGGGGCTCGGAACACTGAAGCTTTCTTT.

In its sample, this clonotype was seen a few times. The chain couples TRBV11-2 to TRBJ1-1; TRBD1 is a possible D gene (6 bases). The CDR3 covers 15 residues. Trimming shortened V by 5 bases and J by 1 base, and 14 bases separated the two germline ends. Germline CDR1 is SGHAT and CDR2 is FQNNGV. The CDR3 reads CASSLSGGGNTEAFF. CDR3 bases: TGTGCCAGCAGCCTCTCCGGGGGCGGGAACACTGAAGCTTTCTTT. Full variable domain (rest looked up from reference TRBV11-2 and TRBJ1-1): EAGVAQSPRYKIIEKRQSVAFWCNPISGHATLYWYQQILGQGPKLLIQFQNNGVVDDSQLPKDRFSAERLKGVDSTLKIQPAKLEDSAVYLCASSLSGGGNTEAFFGQGTRLTVV.

In this sample, this clonotype turned up a few times. V usage is TRBV20-1 and J usage is TRBJ2-3; perhaps TRBD2 as D (6 bases). The CDR3 is made up of 14 amino acids. Germline CDR1 DFQATT, CDR2 SNEGSKA (reference sequence). V lost 5 bases to trimming and J lost 1 base, with 13 bases between them. CDR3 protein: CSARRASGTDTQYF. The CDR3 DNA sequence: TGCAGTGCTCGGCGGGCTAGCGGCACAGATACGCAGTATTTT.